This is a list of T cell receptor beta chains from one sample in a study of T cells after yellow fever vaccination. Via MiXCR, TCRdb re-called the 5' RACE reads, giving one row per CDR3 protein. The sample has about 360,000 distinct CDR3 sequences; more than 5.5% are singletons. The sequencing here drew on PBMCs, taken 5 days after the yellow fever booster vaccination. These TCRs come from a young man who received the YFV17D yellow fever vaccine. The CDR3 runs from the conserved cysteine through the conserved F or W. Fields, in order: V gene, clone size, J gene, D gene, CDR3 protein, CDR3 DNA. The D gene is left open where the match is weak. Expanded clones are given a class, and other clones once, few, many or no size at all.

V: TRBV5-1
size: many
J: TRBJ1-4
D: .
CDR3: CASSQGIDEKLFF
DNA: TGCGCCAGCAGCCAAGGGATAGATGAAAAACTGTTTTTT

V: TRBV5-1
size: .
J: TRBJ2-7
D: .
CDR3: CASSETGTFAYEQYF
DNA: TGCGCCAGCAGCGAGACCGGGACGTTCGCCTACGAGCAGTACTTC

V: TRBV7-9
size: many
J: TRBJ2-3
D: .
CDR3: CASTDQKSTDTQYF
DNA: TGTGCCAGCACCGACCAGAAGAGCACAGATACGCAGTATTTT

V: TRBV29-1
size: .
J: TRBJ2-7
D: .
CDR3: CSAPPPRCYEQYF
DNA: TGCAGCGCACCCCCCCCTAGGTGCTACGAGCAGTACTTC

V: TRBV9
size: .
J: TRBJ2-2
D: .
CDR3: CASSPSGTAGRELFF
DNA: TGTGCCAGCAGCCCTTCCGGGACAGCGGGGCGGGAGCTGTTTTTT

V: TRBV7-9
size: few
J: TRBJ1-4
D: .
CDR3: CASSFQGEKLFF
DNA: TGTGCCAGCAGCTTCCAAGGGGAAAAACTGTTTTTT

V: TRBV6-2/TRBV6-3
size: .
J: TRBJ2-3
D: .
CDR3: CASRRDTHTQYF
DNA: TGTGCCAGCAGACGGGACACCCATACGCAGTATTTT

V: TRBV15
size: .
J: TRBJ2-7
D: .
CDR3: CATSRDSLYEQYF
DNA: TGTGCCACCAGCAGAGACTCACTCTACGAGCAGTACTTC

V: TRBV7-6
size: many
J: TRBJ1-3
D: .
CDR3: CASRGRGPGNTIYF
DNA: TGTGCCTCCAGGGGCCGGGGACCTGGAAACACCATATATTTT

V: TRBV6-2/TRBV6-3
size: many
J: TRBJ2-5
D: .
CDR3: CASRKTGQETQYF
DNA: TGTGCCAGCAGAAAGACAGGCCAAGAGACCCAGTACTTC

V: TRBV7-9
size: many
J: TRBJ2-3
D: TRBD1
CDR3: CASSFGTGAADTQYF
DNA: TGTGCCAGCAGCTTTGGGACAGGGGCGGCAGATACGCAGTATTTT

V: TRBV7-2
size: many
J: TRBJ2-5
D: .
CDR3: CASSLENWGAAETQYF
DNA: TGTGCCAGCAGCTTGGAAAACTGGGGGGCAGCGGAGACCCAGTACTTC

V: TRBV7-2
size: many
J: TRBJ1-1
D: .
CDR3: CASSLGAQTEAFF
DNA: TGTGCCAGCAGCTTAGGGGCTCAAACTGAAGCTTTCTTT

V: TRBV7-2
size: .
J: TRBJ1-5
D: TRBD1
CDR3: CASSSQGAVNQPQHF
DNA: TGTGCCAGCAGCTCGCAGGGGGCTGTCAATCAGCCCCAGCATTTT

V: TRBV20-1
size: .
J: TRBJ2-2
D: .
CDR3: CSAGPLGGELFF
DNA: TGCAGTGCCGGACCCCTGGGGGGGGAGCTGTTTTTT

V: TRBV5-1
size: many
J: TRBJ2-7
D: TRBD2
CDR3: CASSSGETYEQYF
DNA: TGCGCCAGCAGCAGCGGGGAGACCTACGAGCAGTACTTC

V: TRBV6-5
size: many
J: TRBJ1-1
D: .
CDR3: CASSYEGWTEAFF
DNA: TGTGCCAGCAGTTACGAGGGGTGGACTGAAGCTTTCTTT

V: TRBV6-1
size: many
J: TRBJ2-1
D: TRBD1
CDR3: CASRAYRGDEQFF
DNA: TGTGCCAGCAGAGCATACAGGGGCGATGAGCAGTTCTTC

V: TRBV2
size: many
J: TRBJ2-1
D: .
CDR3: CASSPFTGNEQFF
DNA: TGTGCCAGCAGTCCCTTCACAGGGAATGAGCAGTTCTTC

V: TRBV4-3
size: few
J: TRBJ2-1
D: TRBD2
CDR3: CASSQLAGALNEQFF
DNA: TGCGCCAGCAGCCAACTAGCGGGAGCTCTTAATGAGCAGTTCTTC

V: TRBV4-3
size: few
J: TRBJ2-1
D: TRBD2
CDR3: CASSPRGLAGPEQFF
DNA: TGCGCCAGCAGCCCCAGGGGACTAGCGGGACCGGAGCAGTTCTTC

V: TRBV20-1
size: few
J: TRBJ2-6
D: .
CDR3: CSALPVLGANVLTF
DNA: TGCAGTGCTCTCCCGGTCTTAGGGGCCAACGTCCTGACTTTC

V: TRBV12-3/TRBV12-4
size: many
J: TRBJ2-7
D: TRBD1
CDR3: CASRQGDNYEQYF
DNA: TGTGCCAGCCGACAGGGAGACAACTACGAGCAGTACTTC

V: TRBV29-1
size: few
J: TRBJ2-1
D: TRBD2
CDR3: CSVEKDPGGNEQFF
DNA: TGCAGCGTTGAAAAGGACCCCGGGGGGAATGAGCAGTTCTTC

V: TRBV7-2
size: .
J: TRBJ2-7
D: .
CDR3: CASTFGPGSSYEQYF
DNA: TGTGCCAGCACCTTCGGCCCGGGGAGCTCCTACGAGCAGTACTTC

V: TRBV6-5
size: many
J: TRBJ2-2
D: .
CDR3: CASSYRLRGAGNTGELFF
DNA: TGTGCCAGCAGTTACAGGCTGAGGGGGGCGGGAAACACCGGGGAGCTGTTTTTT

V: TRBV30
size: many
J: TRBJ2-5
D: TRBD2
CDR3: CASHGLAGGETQYF
DNA: TGTGCCTCCCACGGACTAGCGGGAGGAGAGACCCAGTACTTC

V: TRBV7-2
size: .
J: TRBJ2-5
D: .
CDR3: CASSEASIPQETQYF
DNA: TGTGCCAGCAGCGAGGCTTCCATACCTCAGGAGACCCAGTACTTC